These T cell receptor beta chains were read from a single sample in a study of blood T cell repertoires in COVID-19. TCRdb's table, derived via immunoSEQ multiplex PCR, lists solely in-frame clones and lacks some. The sample has more than 150,000 clones, approximately 91% seen once. Sequencing used peripheral blood. These receptors came from a man between 65 and 85 years old with active or convalescent COVID-19. CDR3s include the opening cysteine and the closing phenylalanine or tryptophan. The order of the fields is clone size, V gene, D gene, CDR3 length, J gene, CDR3 protein, CDR3 DNA. D genes are given only for firm matches. Rows give clone size only sometimes, using once, few, many, or a class for an expanded clone.

.	TRBV4-1	.	19	TRBJ1-5	CASSQDPQGSWGGNQPQHF	TGCGCCAGCAGCCAAGATCCTCAGGGATCTTGGGGCGGCAATCAGCCCCAGCATTTT
.	TRBV5-1	TRBD2	18	TRBJ2-7	CASSWGTSGGDSSYEQYF	TGCGCCAGCAGCTGGGGCACTAGCGGGGGGGATAGCTCCTACGAGCAGTACTTC
.	TRBV6-5	TRBD2	11	TRBJ2-7	CASRSMGGEYF	TGTGCCAGCAGATCCATGGGGGGGGAGTACTTC
few	TRBV5-6	.	14	TRBJ2-5	CASSEDGDQETQYF	TGTGCCAGCAGCGAGGACGGGGACCAAGAGACCCAGTACTTC
.	TRBV3-1/TRBV3-2	TRBD2	16	TRBJ2-7	CASSQAVAGALYEQYF	TGTGCCAGCAGCCAAGCGGTAGCGGGAGCGCTCTACGAGCAGTACTTC
.	TRBV5-1	.	14	TRBJ2-4	CASSLDLLWPIQYF	TGCGCCAGCAGCTTGGACCTCCTTTGGCCCATTCAGTACTTC
few	TRBV5-8	.	13	TRBJ1-2	CASSPQGNYGYTF	TGTGCCAGCAGCCCACAGGGAAACTATGGCTACACCTTC
.	TRBV7-2	TRBD2	15	TRBJ2-5	CASSFQGGGGETQYF	TGTGCCAGCAGCTTCCAAGGCGGGGGGGGTGAGACCCAGTACTTC
.	TRBV10-1	.	13	TRBJ1-1	CASSAGTFTEAFF	TGCGCCAGCAGCGCGGGGACCTTCACTGAAGCTTTCTTT
.	TRBV5-5	TRBD1	16	TRBJ2-7	CASSLSPRQGYYEQYF	TGTGCCAGCAGCTTATCCCCAAGACAGGGGTACTACGAGCAGTACTTC